This T cell receptor (beta chain) was observed in a study of cytomegalovirus exposure and HLA in healthy donors. Across the study: Most donors, about 77% of 398 genotyped, fell in the Caucasian-associated ancestry cluster.

With 60 Vbeta and 13 Jbeta primers, the PCR was carried out. Using immunoSEQ multiplex PCR, the repertoire was profiled, and TCRdb retains in-frame clones only, with some absent. Of about 160,000 clones in the sample, over 75% are singletons; the top ten hold under 2%. Germline V CDR1 and CDR2: SGHTA, FQGTGA. This CDR3 spans 16 amino acids. With V trimmed by 5 bases and J by 4 bases, 4 bases remained unmatched. The chain carries TRBV7-3 and TRBJ2-2; 13 bases are a match to TRBD2. What was sequenced was PBMCs. The receptor's source is a young woman in good health and CMV-seronegative. The CDR3 reads CASSPRLAGGTGELFF. The CDR3 region has the DNA TGTGCCAGCAGCCCCCGACTAGCGGGAGGCACCGGGGAGCTGTTTTTT.